This T cell receptor beta chain was sequenced during a study of blood T cells in healthy people across ages. Sample-barcoded 5' priming and a J-beta primer mix drove a second PCR of 7 to 11 cycles. Every single cDNA molecule received a tag from a template-switch adaptor with 12 random nucleotides. MiXCR, applied by TCRdb to the 5' RACE reads, yields one record per CDR3 protein. The sample consists of about 780,000 distinct CDR3 sequences, about 26% of them appearing once. Findings and limits, study-wide: Not knowing donor CMV status may have confounded expanded clonotype changes.

In the case of this clonotype: Its specificity is unknown.

The length of the CDR3 is 15 residues. Per germline, CDR1 SGHAT and CDR2 FQDESV (reference sequence). V shed 6 bases, J shed 5 bases, and the junction held 11 bases outside the gene matches. This sample was also put to use in a study of T cells of mothers and their children. That publication notes: The people who donated were a few healthy Caucasian mothers and their six children.

The chain recombines TRBV11-1 with TRBJ2-7, with 9 nucleotides matching TRBD1. Sequenced sample: blood. The receptor's source is a boy between 10 and 17 years old in good health. In DNA, the CDR3 is TGTGCCAGCAGTCCCCGGGACAGGGTGCTCCACGAGCAGTACTTC. The encoded protein is CASSPRDRVLHEQYF.